This T cell receptor beta chain was obtained from a study of control samples from healthy donors and cancer patients. This table comes from immunoSEQ multiplex PCR, and its TCRdb copy is limited to in-frame clones, with some not included. Of under 150,000 clones detected, approximately 94% appear once; the ten largest clones hold less than 4%. The CDR3 runs 14 residues. Germline V lookup: CDR1 MDHEN, CDR2 SYDVKM. V lost 3 bases and J lost 5, with 13 bases in between. This TCR was sampled from a man under 40 in good health. Source material: blood. V usage is TRBV28 and J usage is TRBJ2-5; D possibly matches TRBD1 or TRBD2 (6 bases each). CDR3 amino acids: CASSFFGGRETQYF. The CDR3, as DNA: TGTGCCAGCAGTTTCTTTGGGGGGCGGGAGACCCAGTACTTC.